This T cell receptor beta chain was observed in a study of blood T cells in healthy people across ages. Study-wide points: Whereas aged donors had fewer naive CD4+ cells, long-lived donors had more of them and higher diversity.

Primed by a sample-barcoded 5' primer and a J-beta primer mix, a second PCR proceeded for roughly 6 to 12 cycles. MiXCR was run by TCRdb on the 5' RACE reads, yielding one entry per CDR3 protein. The table has hundreds of thousands of distinct CDR3 sequences, roughly 50% seen once. This clonotype has only a few counts. What it binds is unknown. PBMCs numbering at least 6 million were isolated per sample. J gave up 4 bases and V 1 base, and 10 bases lay outside the gene matches. The CDR3 is made up of 16 amino acids. Germline assignment: CDR1 SQVTM and CDR2 ANQGSEA. The chain has TRBV29-1 and TRBJ2-5, with TRBD2 identical over 9 bases. The sequencing sample was made of blood. This sequence originates from a man in his 60s in good health. The CDR3 reads CSVEVLSAGGRETQYF. The CDR3 DNA reads as TGCAGCGTTGAAGTTTTGAGCGCGGGGGGGAGAGAGACCCAGTACTTC.